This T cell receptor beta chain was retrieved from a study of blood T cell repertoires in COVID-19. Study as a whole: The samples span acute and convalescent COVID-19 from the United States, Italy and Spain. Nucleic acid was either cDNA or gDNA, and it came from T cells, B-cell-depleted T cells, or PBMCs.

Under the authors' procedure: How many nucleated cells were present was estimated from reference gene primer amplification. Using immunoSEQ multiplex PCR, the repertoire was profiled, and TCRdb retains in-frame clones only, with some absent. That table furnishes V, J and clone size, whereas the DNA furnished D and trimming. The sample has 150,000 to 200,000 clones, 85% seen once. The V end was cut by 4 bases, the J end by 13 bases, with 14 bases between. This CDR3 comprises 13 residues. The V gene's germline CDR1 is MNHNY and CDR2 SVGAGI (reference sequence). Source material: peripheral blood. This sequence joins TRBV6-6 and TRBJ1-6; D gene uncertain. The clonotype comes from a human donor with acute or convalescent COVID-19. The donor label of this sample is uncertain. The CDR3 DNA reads TGTGCCAGCAGTTCGGGGTTCAATATCCCCCTCCACTTT. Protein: CASSSGFNIPLHF.